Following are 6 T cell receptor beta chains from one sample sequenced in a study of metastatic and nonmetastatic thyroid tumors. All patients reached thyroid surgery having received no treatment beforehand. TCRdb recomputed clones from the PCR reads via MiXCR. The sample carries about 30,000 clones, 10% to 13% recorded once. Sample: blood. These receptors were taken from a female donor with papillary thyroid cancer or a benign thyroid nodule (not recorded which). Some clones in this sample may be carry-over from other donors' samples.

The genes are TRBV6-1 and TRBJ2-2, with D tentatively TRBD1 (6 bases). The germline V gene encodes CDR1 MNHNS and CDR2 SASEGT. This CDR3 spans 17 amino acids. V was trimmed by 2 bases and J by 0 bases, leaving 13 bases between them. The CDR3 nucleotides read TGTGCCAGCAGTGAACGTCAGGGGTCCGCGAACACCGGGGAGCTGTTTTTT. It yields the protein CASSERQGSANTGELFF.

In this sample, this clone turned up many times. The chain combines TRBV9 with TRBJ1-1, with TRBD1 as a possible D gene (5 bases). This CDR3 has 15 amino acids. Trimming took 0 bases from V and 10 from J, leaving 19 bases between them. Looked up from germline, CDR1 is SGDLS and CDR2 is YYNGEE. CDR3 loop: CASSVDGGRGRRAFF. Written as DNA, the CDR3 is TGTGCCAGCAGCGTAGATGGCGGAAGGGGAAGACGAGCTTTCTTT. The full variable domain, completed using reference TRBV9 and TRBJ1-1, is DSGVTQTPKHLITATGQRVTLRCSPRSGDLSVYWYQQSLDQGLQFLIQYYNGEERAKGNILERFSAQQFPDLHSELNLSSLELGDSALYFCASSVDGGRGRRAFFGQGTRLTVV.

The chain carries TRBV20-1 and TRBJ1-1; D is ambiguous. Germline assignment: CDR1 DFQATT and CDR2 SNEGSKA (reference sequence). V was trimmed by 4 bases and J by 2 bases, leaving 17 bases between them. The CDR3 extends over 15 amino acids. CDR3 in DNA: TGCAGTGCTACACGACCTGACCAGGTAAACACTGAAGCTTTCTTT. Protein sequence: CSATRPDQVNTEAFF.

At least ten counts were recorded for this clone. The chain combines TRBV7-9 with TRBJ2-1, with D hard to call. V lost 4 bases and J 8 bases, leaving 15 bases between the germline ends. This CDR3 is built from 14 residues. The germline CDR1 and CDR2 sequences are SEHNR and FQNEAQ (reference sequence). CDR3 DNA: TGTGCCAGCAGCTCGCGTGCCCGGGTCCATGAGCAGTTCTTC. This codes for CASSSRARVHEQFF.

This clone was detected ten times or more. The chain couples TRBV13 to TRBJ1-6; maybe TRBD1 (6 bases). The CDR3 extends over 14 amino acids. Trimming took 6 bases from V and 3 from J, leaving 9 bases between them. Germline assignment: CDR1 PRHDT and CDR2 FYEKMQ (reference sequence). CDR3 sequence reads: CASSLQGYNSPLHF. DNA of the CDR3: TGTGCCAGCAGTTTACAGGGCTATAATTCACCCCTCCACTTT.

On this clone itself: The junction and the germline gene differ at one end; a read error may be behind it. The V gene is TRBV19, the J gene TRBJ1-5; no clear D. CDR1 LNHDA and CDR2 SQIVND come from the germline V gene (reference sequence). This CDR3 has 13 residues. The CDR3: CASSIQAWQPHHF. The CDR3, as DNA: TGTGCCAGTAGTATACAGGCTTGGCAGCCCCATCATTTT.